The rows below give T cell receptor beta chains drawn from one sample of a study of shared T cell receptors in the human thymus. Measured with immunoSEQ multiplex PCR; TCRdb has only the in-frame clones, and not every one. The sample has some 640,000 clones, around 87% seen once. This sample was also put to use in a study of human thymus T cells.

The sequenced sample was thymocytes. The receptor source for this set is a boy younger than two with a congenital heart defect. CDR3s include the opening cysteine and the closing phenylalanine or tryptophan. Fields, in order: clone size, J gene, V gene, D gene, CDR3 protein, CDR3 DNA. D genes are given only for firm matches. The size field is filled for only some rows; it gives once, few, many or a size class.

>.|TRBJ1-1|TRBV6-5|.
CASSLRKHAEAFF
TGTGCCAGCAGTTTGCGGAAACACGCTGAAGCTTTCTTT
>.|TRBJ1-1|TRBV5-1|.
CASSLDGAGRDTEAFF
TGCGCCAGCAGCTTGGATGGGGCAGGGAGGGACACTGAAGCTTTCTTT
>.|TRBJ2-1|TRBV28|TRBD2
CASSQHLGLAIPNEQFF
TGTGCCAGCAGTCAACATCTCGGACTAGCTATCCCCAATGAGCAGTTCTTC
>.|TRBJ2-2|TRBV7-9|TRBD1
CASSIRDSPNTGELFF
TGTGCCAGCAGCATAAGGGACAGCCCGAACACCGGGGAGCTGTTTTTT
>.|TRBJ2-7|TRBV14|TRBD2
CGSSQRPASGYEQYF
TGTGGCAGCAGCCAACGCCCGGCTAGCGGCTACGAGCAGTACTTC
>.|TRBJ2-2|TRBV9|TRBD1
CASSVVTGGAGELFF
TGTGCCAGCAGCGTAGTGACAGGGGGGGCCGGGGAGCTGTTTTTT
>.|TRBJ2-7|TRBV6-1|TRBD2
CASSERGTSGTFSYEQYF
TGTGCCAGCAGTGAAAGGGGCACCAGCGGGACTTTCTCCTACGAGCAGTACTTC
>.|TRBJ2-7|TRBV7-2|TRBD1
CASSSTGEFTYEQYF
TGTGCCAGCAGCTCTACAGGGGAGTTCACCTACGAGCAGTACTTC
>.|TRBJ2-3|TRBV6-1|TRBD2
CARLAGGNTDTQYF
TGTGCCAGGCTAGCGGGGGGTAACACAGATACGCAGTATTTT
>.|TRBJ1-4|TRBV7-9|.
CASSSTGKGEKLFF
TGTGCCAGCAGTTCGACGGGAAAAGGGGAAAAACTGTTTTTT
>.|TRBJ2-1|TRBV18|.
CASSPRDTPYNEQFF
TGTGCCAGCTCACCCCGGGACACCCCCTACAATGAGCAGTTCTTC
>.|TRBJ2-5|TRBV14|TRBD2
CASSQVSLRREEWETQYF
TGTGCCAGCAGCCAAGTATCCCTGCGACGGGAGGAGTGGGAGACCCAGTACTTC
>.|TRBJ2-7|TRBV9|.
CASSASSYEQYF
TGTGCCAGCAGCGCCAGCTCCTACGAGCAGTACTTC
>.|TRBJ2-5|TRBV21-1|.
CASSKCRTTSGAETQYF
TGTGCCAGCAGCAAATGCCGGACGACTAGCGGGGCAGAGACCCAGTACTTC
>.|TRBJ2-1|TRBV5-4|.
CASSSPGTPYNEQFF
TGTGCCAGCAGCTCACCCGGGACTCCCTACAATGAGCAGTTCTTC
>.|TRBJ2-7|TRBV15|.
CATSRCRTQGPPYEQYF
TGTGCCACCAGCAGATGTCGTACGCAGGGGCCACCCTACGAGCAGTACTTC
>.|TRBJ1-2|TRBV19|.
CASSIDGGDTLNYGYTF
TGTGCCAGTAGTATAGATGGGGGGGACACGCTCAACTATGGCTACACCTTC
>.|TRBJ1-1|TRBV4-1|TRBD1
CASSQGDRGGTEAFF
TGCGCCAGCAGCCAAGGGGACAGGGGTGGCACTGAAGCTTTCTTT
>.|TRBJ2-7|TRBV27|TRBD2
CASSFHNTGGRRYEQYF
TGTGCCAGCAGTTTTCATAACACCGGCGGGAGAAGGTACGAGCAGTACTTC
>.|TRBJ2-7|TRBV28|TRBD1
CASSPRDRDSYEQYF
TGTGCCAGCAGTCCCCGGGACAGGGACTCCTACGAGCAGTACTTC
>.|TRBJ1-6|TRBV7-9|TRBD1
CASSFRTGDYNSPLHF
TGTGCCAGCAGCTTTCGGACAGGGGACTATAATTCACCCCTCCACTTT
>.|TRBJ1-5|TRBV6-1|.
CASSEDSSNQPQHF
TGTGCCAGCAGTGAAGACTCTAGCAATCAGCCCCAGCATTTT
>.|TRBJ1-2|TRBV4-3|TRBD1
CASSQDRGASYGYTF
TGCGCCAGCAGCCAAGACAGGGGGGCATCCTATGGCTACACCTTC
>.|TRBJ1-6|TRBV14|.
CASSQARGGPYNSPLHF
TGTGCCAGCAGCCAAGCCCGGGGAGGCCCTTATAATTCACCCCTCCACTTT
>.|TRBJ2-3|TRBV9|TRBD1
CASRADRGESDTQYF
TGTGCCAGCAGAGCGGACAGGGGAGAATCAGATACGCAGTATTTT
>once|TRBJ2-7|TRBV28|TRBD1
CASRSGTETYEQYF
TGTGCCAGCAGGTCCGGGACAGAGACCTACGAGCAGTACTTC
>.|TRBJ1-2|TRBV7-2|.
CASSFPGRDGYTF
TGTGCCAGCAGCTTCCCGGGGAGGGATGGCTACACCTTC
>.|TRBJ2-1|TRBV29-1|.
CSVPAGGPPNEQFF
TGCAGCGTTCCGGCCGGAGGGCCCCCCAATGAGCAGTTCTTC
>.|TRBJ2-7|TRBV5-5|TRBD1
CASSQDRVDEQYF
TGTGCCAGCAGCCAGGACAGGGTGGACGAGCAGTACTTC
>.|TRBJ1-5|TRBV28|.
CASRKLVVGNQPQHF
TGTGCCAGCAGGAAACTTGTCGTGGGCAATCAGCCCCAGCATTTT
>once|TRBJ2-1|TRBV4-3|TRBD2
CASSQEDPWQREGRNEQFF
TGCGCCAGCAGCCAAGAAGATCCGTGGCAGCGGGAGGGCCGCAATGAGCAGTTCTTC
>few|TRBJ2-7|TRBV19|TRBD2
CASSPGLGRTYEQYF
TGTGCCAGTAGTCCGGGACTAGGGCGGACCTACGAGCAGTACTTC
>.|TRBJ2-2|TRBV29-1|.
CSVSVSGELFF
TGCAGCGTGAGCGTATCCGGGGAGCTGTTTTTT
>.|TRBJ2-3|TRBV6-5|TRBD2
CASSYGLAGGPGTQYF
TGTGCCAGCAGTTACGGGCTAGCGGGAGGGCCCGGTACGCAGTATTTT
>.|TRBJ2-1|TRBV5-8|TRBD2
CASFRLASSYNEQFF
TGTGCCAGCTTCCGACTAGCGAGCTCCTACAATGAGCAGTTCTTC
>.|TRBJ2-2|TRBV27|.
CASSLSMRDEGVSAGELFF
TGTGCCAGCAGTTTATCTATGCGGGATGAGGGAGTCAGCGCCGGGGAGCTGTTTTTT
>.|TRBJ2-1|TRBV19|.
CASTWGPYNEQFF
TGTGCCAGTACATGGGGGCCCTACAATGAGCAGTTCTTC
>.|TRBJ1-5|TRBV28|.
CASSSPQPQHF
TGTGCCAGCAGCTCCCCTCAGCCCCAGCATTTT